The TCR beta chain under discussion was sequenced for a study of memory CD4+ T cells and cytomegalovirus serostatus. Looking at the study overall: Of the healthy Belgian adults, 8 to 10 were CMV seropositive and about 24 seronegative.

Germline V gene lookup returns CDR1 LNHDA and CDR2 SQIVND (reference sequence). With 0 bases removed from V and 6 bases from J, the gap between germline ends came to 8 bases. This CDR3 spans 13 amino acids. Libraries were prepared by immunoSEQ multiplex PCR; TCRdb keeps only in-frame clonotypes and omits some of them. This sample has 45,000 to 60,000 clones, with 70% to 75% found just once. Single viable CD3+CD4+CD8-CD45RO+ cells were sorted as the memory CD4+ T cells. Input material: memory CD4+ T cells from blood. The J gene is TRBJ1-2, the V gene TRBV19; D is unclear. This sequence was found in an adult in good health and CMV-seropositive. CDR3 sequence reads: CASSIDSGDGYTF. CDR3 sequence (DNA): TGTGCCAGTAGTATAGATTCCGGGGATGGCTACACCTTC.